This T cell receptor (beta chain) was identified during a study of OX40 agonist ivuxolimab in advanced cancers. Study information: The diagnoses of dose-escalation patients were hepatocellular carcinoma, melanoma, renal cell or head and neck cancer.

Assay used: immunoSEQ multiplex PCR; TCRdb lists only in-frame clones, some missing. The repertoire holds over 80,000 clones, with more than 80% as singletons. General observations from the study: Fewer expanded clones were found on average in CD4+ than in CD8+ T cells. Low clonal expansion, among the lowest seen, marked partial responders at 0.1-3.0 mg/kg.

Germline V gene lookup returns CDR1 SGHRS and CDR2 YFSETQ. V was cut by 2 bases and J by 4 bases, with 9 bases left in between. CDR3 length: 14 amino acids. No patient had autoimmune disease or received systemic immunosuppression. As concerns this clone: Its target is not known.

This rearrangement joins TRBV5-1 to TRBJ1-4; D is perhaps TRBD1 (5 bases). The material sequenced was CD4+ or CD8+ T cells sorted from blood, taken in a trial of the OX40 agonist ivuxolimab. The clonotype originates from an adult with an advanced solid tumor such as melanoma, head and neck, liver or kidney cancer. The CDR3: CASSFGRVNEKLFF. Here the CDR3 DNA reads TGCGCCAGCAGCTTCGGCAGGGTTAATGAAAAACTGTTTTTT.